This TCR beta chain was profiled in a study of CXCR3-negative and CXCR3-positive naive CD8 T cells. Findings of the study overall: Memory cells diverged, while naive CXCR3-positive and CXCR3-negative cells had similar TRBV-TRBJ usage. CXCR3-negative naive cells had less hydrophobic TRB CDR3s than did CXCR3-positive naive cells.

cDNA libraries for TRB were generated by 5' RACE incorporating UMI labels. TCRdb reprocessed the 5' RACE reads and reports one entry per CDR3 protein, with no DNA. The sample totals about 7,000 distinct CDR3 sequences. Within the CD8+ T cell compartment, naive cells were CD45RO-CCR7+CD27+CD95-. Points on this clonotype: Its antigen is undetermined.

The CDR3 sequence is 15 residues long. CDR1 and CDR2 from the germline V gene are SGHAT and FQNNGV. The TCR comes from a human donor in good health. Some clones in this sample may be carry-over from other donors' samples. Specimen: naive CXCR3+ CD8+ T cells from blood. Subset described: CD45RO-CCR7+CD27+CD95- naive CD8+ T cells expressing CXCR3 (TNR3+). This rearrangement joins TRBV11-2 to TRBJ1-2; TCRdb indicates TRBD1, and absent DNA this call remains unverified. CDR3 protein: CASSLVYRTGDGYTF.